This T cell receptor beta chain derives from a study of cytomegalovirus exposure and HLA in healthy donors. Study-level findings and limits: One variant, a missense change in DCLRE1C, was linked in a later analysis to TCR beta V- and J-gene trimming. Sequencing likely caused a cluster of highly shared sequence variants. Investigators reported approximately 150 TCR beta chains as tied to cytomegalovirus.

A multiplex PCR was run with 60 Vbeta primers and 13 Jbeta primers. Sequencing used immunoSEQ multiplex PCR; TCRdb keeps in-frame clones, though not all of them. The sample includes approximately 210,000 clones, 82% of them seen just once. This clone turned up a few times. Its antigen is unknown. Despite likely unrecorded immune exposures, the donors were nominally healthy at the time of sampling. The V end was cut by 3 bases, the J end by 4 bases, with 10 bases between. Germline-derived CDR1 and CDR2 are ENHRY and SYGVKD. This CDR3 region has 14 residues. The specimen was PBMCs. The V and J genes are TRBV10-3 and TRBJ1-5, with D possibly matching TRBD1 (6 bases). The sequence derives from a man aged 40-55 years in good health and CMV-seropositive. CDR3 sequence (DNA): TGTGCCATCAGTGATAGGACAGAGAATCAGCCCCAGCATTTT. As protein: CAISDRTENQPQHF.